Shown below are 9 T cell receptor beta chains from a single sample sequenced in a study of blood T cell repertoires in COVID-19. Measured with immunoSEQ multiplex PCR; TCRdb has only the in-frame clones, and not every one. Here the sample spans about 340,000 clones, about 83% being singletons. The sequencing sample was made of peripheral blood. The receptor source for this set is a young man with active or convalescent COVID-19.

V usage is TRBV7-9 and J usage is TRBJ1-1; possible D gene TRBD1, 5 bases. Germline V CDR1 and CDR2: SEHNR, FQNEAQ (reference sequence). V lost 8 bases to trimming and J lost 3 bases, with 19 bases between them. CDR3 length: 15 residues. This CDR3 is CASSVLGGAYTEAFF. In DNA, the CDR3 is TGTGCCAGCTCGGTTCTAGGTGGGGCGTACACTGAAGCTTTCTTT.

The gene calls are TRBV11-2 and TRBJ2-1; 13 bases line up with TRBD2. Germline CDR1 is SGHAT and CDR2 is FQNNGV. The CDR3 runs to 15 residues. V was pared by 5 bases and J by 8 bases, with 6 bases of the junction left unmatched. Here the CDR3 reads CASSVLAGGSDEQFF. The CDR3 nucleotides are TGTGCCAGCAGCGTACTAGCGGGAGGGTCCGATGAGCAGTTCTTC.

This clone was counted a few times. The chain combines TRBV6-1 with TRBJ2-5; 8 nucleotides align to TRBD1. CDR1 is MNHNS, CDR2 SASEGT, per germline. The J segment lost 6 bases and the V segment lost 3 bases, leaving 3 bases of the junction unmatched. The CDR3 sequence is 13 residues long. CDR3 DNA sequence: TGTGCCAGCAGTGACAGGGGGCAACAGACCCAGTACTTC. Its translation: CASSDRGQQTQYF.

The chain is built from TRBV2 and TRBJ1-5, with 12 bases aligning to TRBD1. Looked up from germline, CDR1 is SNHLY and CDR2 is FYNNEI. The length of the CDR3 is 15 residues. Trimming took 5 bases from V and 8 from J; bases not matched to a gene: 7. CDR3 amino acids: CASSSGTGGGKPQHF. In nucleotides, the CDR3 is TGTGCCAGCAGTTCCGGGACAGGGGGCGGGAAGCCCCAGCATTTT. The full variable domain, completed using reference TRBV2 and TRBJ1-5, is EPEVTQTPSHQVTQMGQEVILRCVPISNHLYFYWYRQILGQKVEFLVSFYNNEISEKSEIFDDQFSVERPDGSNFTLKIRSTKLEDSAMYFCASSSGTGGGKPQHFGDGTRLSIL.

The V call is TRBV20-1, the J call TRBJ2-1, with 9 nucleotides matching TRBD2. The CDR3 contains 13 residues. CDR1 is DFQATT and CDR2 is SNEGSKA in the germline V gene (reference sequence). The V gene end was trimmed by 3 bases and the J gene end by 5 bases; junction bases not matched to a gene: 2. This chain's CDR3 is CSASLAGNNEQFF. The CDR3 nucleotides read TGCAGTGCTAGTCTAGCGGGAAACAATGAGCAGTTCTTC.

CDR3 region: CASPCDGYTF. The CDR3, as DNA: TGCGCCAGTCCTTGTGATGGCTACACCTTC. The J gene is TRBJ1-2, the V gene TRBV4-1, with D unclear. The CDR3 consists of 10 residues. V lost 9 bases, J lost 6 bases, and 8 bases lay in between. CDR1 is MGHRA and CDR2 is YSYEKL in the germline V gene.

Comment on this clone: In the same sample, other DNA sequences code for this CDR3. The J gene is TRBJ1-2, the V gene TRBV5-1; the D is unclear. Germline values: CDR1 SGHRS, CDR2 YFSETQ. V was shortened by 0 bases and J by 0 bases, with 6 bases between the two germline ends. The length of the CDR3 is 14 residues. CDR3 residues: CASSLDGANYGYTF. DNA of the CDR3: TGCGCCAGCAGCTTGGATGGAGCTAACTATGGCTACACCTTC.

The genes are TRBV5-5 and TRBJ2-7; 9 nucleotides agree with TRBD2. J lost 3 bases, V lost 0 bases, and 4 bases had no gene match. Germline CDR1 SGHKS, CDR2 YYEKEE (reference sequence). The CDR3 is 15 amino acids. The CDR3 DNA sequence: TGTGCCAGCAGCTTGGGGTCGACTAGCGGCTACGAGCAGTACTTC. This codes for CASSLGSTSGYEQYF.

The V and J genes are TRBV7-2 and TRBJ2-2; D possibly corresponds to TRBD2 (6 bases). Germline values: CDR1 SGHTA, CDR2 FQGNSA. The CDR3 totals 14 residues. Trimming removed 5 bases at V and 6 bases at J, with 13 bases between. CDR3 protein: CASSPGADPGELFF. In DNA form, the CDR3 reads TGTGCCAGCAGCCCGGGAGCTGACCCCGGGGAGCTGTTTTTT.